This paragraph reports one TCR beta chain. Its target antigen remains unknown. Base qualities were left out, and no much larger clone turns up one base away. The CDR3, cysteine through phenylalanine, is 12 amino acids long. The retained sequence is limited to the CDR3, 36 bases, with the frame set at the first base. The germline V gene encodes CDR1 SQVTM and CDR2 ANQGSEA. Germline trimming amounts to 7 bases on V and 4 bases on J, with 3 as the count of junction bases outside the gene matches. Libraries were prepared through the immunoSEQ multiplex PCR assay. Held by TCRdb, this immuneACCESS table contains in-frame sequences only and omits some clones. Under half of the omission traces to an unresolved V gene where checked; the cause of the rest is unknown. The table for this sample lists about 99,000 clones; 70% to 90% of them were counted only once. Together, the top ten hold nearly 5% of the sample.

The study tested focal radiation therapy combined with CTLA-4 blockade (ipilimumab) in patients with chemo-refractory metastatic non-small-cell lung cancer. The data originate from a study of radiotherapy plus CTLA-4 blockade in lung cancer (dated by TCRdb to the late 2010s). Notes on the research overall: Among enrolled patients, about 19% had an objective response and roughly 33% reached disease control.

What the research found in general, with its limitations: The strongest predictors of response, as reported, were early dynamic changes in blood T cell clones along with a rise in serum interferon-beta after radiation. After treatment with radiotherapy and ipilimumab, TCR clones that originated in tumors expanded in peripheral blood.

The sequenced sample was peripheral blood, obtained from a patient treated with radiotherapy plus ipilimumab. The clonotype was recovered from a human donor with non-small cell lung cancer that progressed on radiotherapy plus ipilimumab. Recombination joined TRBV29-1 with TRBJ1-1; 10 nucleotides in the junction match TRBD1. The CDR3 protein sequence reads: CSGTGGTTEAFF. Here is the DNA: TGCAGCGGGACAGGGGGGACCACTGAAGCTTTCTTT.